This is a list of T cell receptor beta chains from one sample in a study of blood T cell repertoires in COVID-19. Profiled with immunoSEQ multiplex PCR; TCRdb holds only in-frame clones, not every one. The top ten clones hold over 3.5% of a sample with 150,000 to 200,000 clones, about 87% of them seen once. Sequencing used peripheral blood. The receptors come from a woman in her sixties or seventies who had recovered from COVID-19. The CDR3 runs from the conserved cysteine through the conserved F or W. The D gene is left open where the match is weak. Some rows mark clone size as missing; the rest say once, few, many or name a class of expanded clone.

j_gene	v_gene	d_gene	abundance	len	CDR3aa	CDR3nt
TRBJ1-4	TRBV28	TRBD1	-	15	CASSPGGRVEEKLFF	TGTGCCAGCAGCCCAGGGGGCAGGGTAGAAGAAAAACTGTTTTTT
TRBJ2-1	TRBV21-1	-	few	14	CASIRQGEYNEQFF	TGTGCCAGCATAAGACAGGGAGAGTACAATGAGCAGTTCTTC
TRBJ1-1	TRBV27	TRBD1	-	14	CASSFAGGDTEAFF	TGTGCCAGCAGTTTCGCAGGGGGCGACACTGAAGCTTTCTTT
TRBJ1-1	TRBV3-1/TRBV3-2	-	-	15	CASSQGGRVNTEAFF	TGTGCCAGCAGCCAAGGGGGCAGGGTAAACACTGAAGCTTTCTTT
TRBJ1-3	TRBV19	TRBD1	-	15	CASRQGQGKGNTIYF	TGTGCCAGTCGACAGGGACAGGGGAAAGGAAACACCATATATTTT
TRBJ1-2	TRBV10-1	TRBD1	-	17	CASSPGTGSPVVNGYTF	TGCGCCAGCAGTCCGGGGACAGGGTCGCCCGTAGTGAATGGCTACACCTTC
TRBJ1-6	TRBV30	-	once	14	CAWSVPGGDSPLHF	TGTGCCTGGAGTGTACCGGGGGGGGATTCACCCCTCCACTTT
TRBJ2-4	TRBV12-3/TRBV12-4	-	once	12	CASSRTDVIQYF	TGTGCCAGCAGTCGTACAGACGTCATTCAGTACTTC
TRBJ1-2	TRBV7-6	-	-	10	CASSPRGYTF	TGTGCCAGCAGCCCTCGTGGCTACACCTTC
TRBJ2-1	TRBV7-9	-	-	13	CASSLERSGLTFF	TGTGCCAGCAGCTTAGAACGGTCGGGGTTGACGTTCTTC
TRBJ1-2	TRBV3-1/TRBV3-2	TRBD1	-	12	CASSLGQGGYTF	TGTGCCAGCAGCCTGGGACAGGGGGGCTACACCTTC
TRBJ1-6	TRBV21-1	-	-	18	CASSKGGEESSYNSPLHF	TGTGCCAGCAGCAAGGGAGGGGAGGAGAGCTCCTATAATTCACCCCTCCACTTT
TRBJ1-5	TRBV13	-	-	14	CASSLSRSNQPQHF	TGTGCCAGCAGCTTATCCAGGAGCAATCAGCCCCAGCATTTT
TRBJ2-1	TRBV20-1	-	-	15	CSASGGGRSYNEQFF	TGCAGTGCTAGTGGAGGGGGTCGCTCCTACAATGAGCAGTTCTTC
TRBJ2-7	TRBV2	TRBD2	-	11	CASRELTSGAF	TGTGCCAGCAGGGAATTAACTAGCGGGGCTTTC
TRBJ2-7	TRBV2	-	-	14	CASTLTRRPYEQYF	TGTGCCAGCACCCTGACTAGAAGGCCCTACGAGCAGTACTTC
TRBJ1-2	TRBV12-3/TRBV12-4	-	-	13	CASSFSGAYGYTF	TGTGCCAGCAGTTTTTCAGGGGCCTATGGCTACACCTTC
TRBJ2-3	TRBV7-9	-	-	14	CASRLSDRTDTQYF	TGTGCCAGCAGATTAAGCGACCGCACAGATACGCAGTATTTT
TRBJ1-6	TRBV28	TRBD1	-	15	CASSLGTGLFSPLHF	TGTGCCAGCAGTTTAGGGACAGGGTTATTCTCACCCCTCCACTTT
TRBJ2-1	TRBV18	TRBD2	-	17	CASSPSAGGMKYNEQFF	TGTGCCAGCTCACCGTCGGCGGGGGGGATGAAATACAATGAGCAGTTCTTC
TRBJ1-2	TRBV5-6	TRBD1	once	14	CASSLKGQIYGYTF	TGTGCCAGCAGCTTAAAGGGACAGATCTATGGCTACACCTTC
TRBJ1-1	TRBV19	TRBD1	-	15	CASSIERGLDTEAFF	TGTGCCAGTAGTATAGAAAGGGGGCTGGACACTGAAGCTTTCTTT
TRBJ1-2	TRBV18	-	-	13	CASSPPGFYGYTF	TGTGCCAGCTCACCCCCCGGGTTCTATGGCTACACCTTC
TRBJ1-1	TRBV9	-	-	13	CASSVEVRGEAFF	TGTGCCAGCAGCGTAGAGGTGCGCGGGGAGGCTTTCTTT
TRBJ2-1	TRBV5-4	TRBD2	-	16	CASSLYVAGGLNEQFF	TGTGCCAGCAGCTTGTATGTAGCGGGGGGGCTCAATGAGCAGTTCTTC
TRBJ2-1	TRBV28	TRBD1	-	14	CASKEGAVAHEQFF	TGTGCCAGCAAAGAGGGGGCGGTTGCCCATGAGCAGTTCTTC
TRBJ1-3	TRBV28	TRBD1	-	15	CASSLWRGRGNTIYF	TGTGCCAGCAGTTTGTGGAGGGGGCGAGGAAACACCATATATTTT
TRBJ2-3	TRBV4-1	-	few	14	CASSQPGVGDTQYF	TGCGCCAGCAGCCAGCCCGGAGTTGGGGATACGCAGTATTTT
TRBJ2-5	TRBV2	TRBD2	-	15	CASSIAGGYQETQYF	TGTGCCAGCAGTATAGCGGGGGGCTACCAAGAGACCCAGTACTTC
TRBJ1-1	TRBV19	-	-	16	CASSWGGAPANTEAFF	TGTGCCAGTAGTTGGGGGGGCGCTCCCGCGAACACTGAAGCTTTCTTT
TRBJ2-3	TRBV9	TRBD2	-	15	CASSVAGGQIDTQYF	TGTGCCAGCAGCGTAGCGGGGGGGCAAATAGATACGCAGTATTTT
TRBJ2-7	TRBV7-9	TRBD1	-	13	CASSWTGVYEQYF	TGTGCCAGCAGCTGGACAGGGGTCTACGAGCAGTACTTC
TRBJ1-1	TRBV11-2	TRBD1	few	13	CASGYRGTTEAFF	TGTGCCAGTGGGTACAGGGGGACCACTGAAGCTTTCTTT
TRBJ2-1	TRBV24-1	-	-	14	CATSDRRQENEQFF	TGTGCCACCAGTGATCGCCGCCAAGAGAATGAGCAGTTCTTC
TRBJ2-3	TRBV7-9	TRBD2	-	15	CASSDLRGGTDTQYF	TGTGCCAGCAGCGACCTCCGGGGGGGCACAGATACGCAGTATTTT
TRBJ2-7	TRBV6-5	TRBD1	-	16	CASSYSGTGGAYEQYF	TGTGCCAGCAGTTACTCCGGGACAGGGGGCGCGTACGAGCAGTACTTC
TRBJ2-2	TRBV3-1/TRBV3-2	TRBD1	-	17	CASTGNQGVRGTGELFF	TGTGCCAGCACCGGGAACCAGGGGGTTAGGGGCACCGGGGAGCTGTTTTTT
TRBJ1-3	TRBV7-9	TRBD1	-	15	CASTPSGGAGNTIYF	TGTGCCAGCACCCCGTCAGGGGGAGCGGGAAACACCATATATTTT
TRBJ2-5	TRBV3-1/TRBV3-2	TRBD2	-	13	CASSLQNGRGQYF	TGTGCCAGCAGCCTCCAGAATGGGAGGGGCCAGTACTTC
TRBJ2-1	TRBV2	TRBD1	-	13	CASLGTAYNEQFF	TGTGCCAGCCTCGGGACAGCCTACAATGAGCAGTTCTTC
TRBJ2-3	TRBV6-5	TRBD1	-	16	CASSYSGTGNGNTQYF	TGTGCCAGCAGTTACTCGGGGACAGGGAATGGAAATACGCAGTATTTT
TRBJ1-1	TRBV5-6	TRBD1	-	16	CASSLTPGQGYTEAFF	TGTGCCAGCAGCCTGACCCCGGGACAGGGTTACACTGAAGCTTTCTTT
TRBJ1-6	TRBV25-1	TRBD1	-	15	CASSKQQGANSPLHF	TGTGCCAGCAGTAAACAACAGGGGGCGAATTCACCCCTCCACTTT
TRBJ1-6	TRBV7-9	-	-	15	CASSVSRGAYSPLHF	TGTGCCAGCAGCGTCTCCCGGGGGGCTTATTCACCCCTCCACTTT
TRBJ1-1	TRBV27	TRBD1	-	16	CASSLPPGTGNSEAFF	TGTGCCAGCAGTCTTCCCCCCGGGACAGGGAATTCAGAAGCTTTCTTT
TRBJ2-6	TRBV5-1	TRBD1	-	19	CASSLDGQGLSSGANVLTF	TGCGCCAGCAGCCTCGACGGACAGGGATTATCCTCTGGGGCCAACGTCCTGACTTTC
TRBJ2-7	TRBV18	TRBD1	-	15	CASSPSTGAPYEQYF	TGTGCCAGCTCACCTTCGACAGGGGCTCCCTACGAGCAGTACTTC
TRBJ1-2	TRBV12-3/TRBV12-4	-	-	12	CASSLDIYGYTF	TGTGCCAGCAGTTTGGACATCTATGGCTACACCTTC
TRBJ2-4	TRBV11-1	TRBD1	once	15	CASSSYRGAKNIQYF	TGTGCCAGCAGCTCCTACAGGGGCGCCAAAAACATTCAGTACTTC
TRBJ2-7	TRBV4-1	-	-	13	CASSHLEGYEQYF	TGCGCCAGCAGCCATCTCGAGGGCTACGAGCAGTACTTC
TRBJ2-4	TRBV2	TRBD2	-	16	CASSEGAGGPEGIQYF	TGTGCCAGCAGTGAAGGAGCGGGGGGGCCTGAGGGCATTCAGTACTTC
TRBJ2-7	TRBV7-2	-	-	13	CASTYGHLYEQYF	TGTGCCAGCACCTATGGGCACCTCTACGAGCAGTACTTC
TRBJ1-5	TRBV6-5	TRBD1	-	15	CASRDRGLGKQPQHF	TGTGCCAGCAGGGACAGGGGGCTGGGGAAACAGCCCCAGCATTTT
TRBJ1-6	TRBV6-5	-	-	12	CASRGSISPLHF	TGTGCCAGCAGGGGCAGTATTTCACCCCTCCACTTT